The rows below give T cell receptor beta chains drawn from one sample of a study of neoadjuvant nivolumab and ipilimumab in lung cancer. TCRdb keeps only in-frame clones here, not all; method: immunoSEQ multiplex PCR. The sample has about 8,100 clones; roughly 77% are singletons. The sequencing used adjacent normal lung tissue, collected after neoadjuvant nivolumab, alone or with ipilimumab, at or shortly before surgery. The receptors shown here come from an adult with non-small cell lung cancer. Each CDR3 is given with its conserved first and last residue. A D gene is named only where the DNA matches it firmly. For some rows the clone size is stated as once, few or many, or as a class when expanded; others skip it.

TRBJ1-1 - - TRBV5-1 CASSLVRVFDEAFF TGCGCCAGCAGCTTGGTAAGGGTATTTGATGAAGCTTTCTTT
TRBJ1-5 - few TRBV6-1 CASSDWGSNYNQPQHF TGTGCCAGCAGTGATTGGGGCAGTAATTACAATCAGCCCCAGCATTTT
TRBJ1-5 - - TRBV18 CASSPNGHTVGNQPQHF TGTGCCAGCTCACCAAACGGGCACACGGTAGGCAATCAGCCCCAGCATTTT
TRBJ2-7 TRBD2 few TRBV7-2 CASSRTSGSYEQYF TGTGCCAGCAGCCGGACTAGCGGATCCTACGAGCAGTACTTC
TRBJ2-3 TRBD2 - TRBV4-3 CASSQGAESGGGPSTDTQYF TGCGCCAGCAGCCAAGGAGCAGAGAGTGGCGGGGGGCCTAGCACAGATACGCAGTATTTT
TRBJ1-2 - - TRBV29-1 CSLYGGQEGYTF TGCAGCCTCTATGGGGGGCAAGAGGGCTACACCTTC
TRBJ2-5 - - TRBV29-1 CSVERGRETQYF TGCAGCGTTGAAAGGGGCAGGGAGACCCAGTACTTC
TRBJ2-1 - - TRBV7-9 CASSSWEDTLWGNEQFF TGTGCCAGCAGTTCTTGGGAAGACACCCTCTGGGGCAATGAGCAGTTCTTC
TRBJ1-5 - - TRBV2 CASRLQVRLNQPQHF TGTGCCAGCAGACTCCAGGTGAGGCTCAATCAGCCCCAGCATTTT
TRBJ2-7 - - TRBV28 CASRSDFFSSYEQYF TGTGCCAGCAGGTCAGACTTTTTCAGCTCCTACGAGCAGTACTTC
TRBJ1-5 - - TRBV9 CASSPTSYSNQPQHF TGTGCCAGCAGCCCCACATCCTATAGCAATCAGCCCCAGCATTTT